This T cell receptor (beta chain) was profiled in a study of naive and memory T cell subsets. As regards this clonotype: Its target is not known. The germline gene is not matched at one end of the junction; a read error may be the cause.

General study results and limits: Naive and memory repertoire findings lacked a ground truth for validation.

Two oligonucleotides, mixed equimolar, formed the beta constant-region primer covering TRBC1 and TRBC2. Using its own MiXCR run on the UMI-ligation and nested PCR reads, TCRdb lists one record per CDR3 protein. The table has thousands of distinct CDR3 sequences, roughly 7.2% seen once. Sequencing input: effector memory CD8+ T cells from blood. Subset described: effector memory, CD45RA- CD27-. The origin of this receptor is a human donor in good health.

CDR3 sequence (DNA): TGTGCCAGCAGCTTGGGGGCCGGGTCTGATATGCAGTATTTT. Protein: CASSLGAGSDMQYF. V is TRBV5-4 and J is TRBJ2-3; D ambiguous. Germline V gives CDR1 SGHNT, CDR2 YYREEE (reference sequence). The CDR3 has 14 amino acids.